This T cell receptor (beta chain) was obtained from a study of blood T cells in healthy people across ages. Next came a second PCR, run for about 7 to 12 cycles, which used a sample-barcoded 5' primer along with a J-beta primer mix. TCRdb re-derived calls from the 5' RACE reads in MiXCR, one entry per CDR3 protein. The repertoire has about 1.8 million distinct CDR3 sequences, 49% of them found once; the top ten carry over 2%. Germline V gene data show CDR1 as SGHVS and CDR2 as FNYEAQ. V lost 0 bases to trimming and J lost 1 base; unmatched junction nucleotides: 6. The CDR3 sequence is 17 residues long. This clonotype was detected only a few times.

The TCR originated in a woman in her forties in good health. The chain recombines TRBV7-6 with TRBJ2-3, with 8 bases lining up with TRBD1. Sequenced material: blood. The CDR3 nucleotides are TGTGCCAGCAGCTTAGCGGCAGGGGGCGGTGGCACAGATACGCAGTATTTT. This sequence encodes CASSLAAGGGGTDTQYF.